This note documents a single TCR beta chain sequence. Its target is unknown. Specified time point: week 5, during vaccination. In every dose of vaccine, 300 ug of mutant IDH1 20-mer peptide was given alongside topical imiquimod. The data are from a study of a mutant IDH1 vaccine in newly diagnosed glioma. Whole-study context: Radiotherapy alone preceded vaccination by 4-6 weeks; alternatively, vaccination started with temozolomide cycles. The treated population exhibited a male proportion of about 62%, a female proportion of about 38%, and a mean age of roughly 41 years. Every participant had undergone radiotherapy, temozolomide, or both before, and most underwent both.

Germline V gives CDR1 LNHDA, CDR2 SQIVND (reference sequence). Trimming at V came to 3 bases and at J to 5 bases, leaving 6 bases not matched to a gene. The CDR3 sequence is 15 residues long. The data were produced by immunoSEQ multiplex PCR, yet TCRdb's version contains in-frame clones alone and is incomplete. The table shows fewer than 40,000 clones, with about four fifths occurring only once. V usage is TRBV19 and J usage is TRBJ2-5, with 10 positions matching TRBD2. The TCR sequence derives from a man aged 35 to 55 with glioma. The starting material was PBMCs, obtained from a glioma patient whose treatment included an IDH1 peptide vaccine. CDR3 nucleotides: TGTGCCAGTAGTATCCCTAGCGGGGGAACGGAGACCCAGTACTTC. The encoded protein is CASSIPSGGTETQYF.